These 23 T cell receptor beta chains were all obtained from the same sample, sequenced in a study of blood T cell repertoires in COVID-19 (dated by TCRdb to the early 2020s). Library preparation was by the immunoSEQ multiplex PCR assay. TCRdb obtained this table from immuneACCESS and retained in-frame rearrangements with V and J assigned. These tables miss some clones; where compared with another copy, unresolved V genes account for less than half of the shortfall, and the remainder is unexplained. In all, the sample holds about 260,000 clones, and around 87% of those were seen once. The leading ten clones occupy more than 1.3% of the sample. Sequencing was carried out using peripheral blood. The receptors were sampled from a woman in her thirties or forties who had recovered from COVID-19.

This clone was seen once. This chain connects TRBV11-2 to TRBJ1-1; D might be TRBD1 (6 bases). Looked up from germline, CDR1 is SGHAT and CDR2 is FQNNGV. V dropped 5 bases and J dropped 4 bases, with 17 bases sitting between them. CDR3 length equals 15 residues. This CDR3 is CASSRRFGTPTEAFF. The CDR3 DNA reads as TGTGCCAGCAGCCGTCGTTTCGGGACACCCACTGAAGCTTTCTTT.

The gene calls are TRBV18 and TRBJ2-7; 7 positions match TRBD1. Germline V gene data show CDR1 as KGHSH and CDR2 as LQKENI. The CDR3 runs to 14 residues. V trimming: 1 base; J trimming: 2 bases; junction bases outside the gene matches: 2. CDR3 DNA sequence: TGTGCCAGCTCACCACGGGACAGCCCCTACGAGCAGTACTTC. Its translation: CASSPRDSPYEQYF.

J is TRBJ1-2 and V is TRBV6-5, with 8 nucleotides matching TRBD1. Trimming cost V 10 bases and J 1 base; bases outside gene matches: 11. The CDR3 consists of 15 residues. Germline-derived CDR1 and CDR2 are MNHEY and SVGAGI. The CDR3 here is CATPSGQGFNYGYTF. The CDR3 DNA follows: TGTGCCACCCCTAGCGGACAGGGCTTTAACTATGGCTACACCTTC.

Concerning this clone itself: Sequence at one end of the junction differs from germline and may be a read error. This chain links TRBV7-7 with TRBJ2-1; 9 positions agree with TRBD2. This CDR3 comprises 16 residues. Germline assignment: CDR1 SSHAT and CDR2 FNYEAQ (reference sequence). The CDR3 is CASSLSPSGVSNEQFF. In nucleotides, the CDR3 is TGTGCTAGCAGCTTAAGTCCTAGCGGGGTTAGCAATGAGCAGTTCTTC.

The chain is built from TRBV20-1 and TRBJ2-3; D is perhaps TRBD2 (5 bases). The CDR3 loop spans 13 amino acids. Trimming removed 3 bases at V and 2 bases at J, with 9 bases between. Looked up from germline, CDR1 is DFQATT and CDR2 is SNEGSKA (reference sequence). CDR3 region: CSASSSPTDTQYF. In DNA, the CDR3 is TGCAGTGCTAGTTCTAGCCCCACAGATACGCAGTATTTT.

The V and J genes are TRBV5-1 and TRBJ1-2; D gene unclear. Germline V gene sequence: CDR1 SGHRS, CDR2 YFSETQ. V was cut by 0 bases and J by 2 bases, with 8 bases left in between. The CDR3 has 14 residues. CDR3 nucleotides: TGCGCCAGCAGCTTGGGGCCGGAGAACTATGGCTACACCTTC. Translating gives CASSLGPENYGYTF.

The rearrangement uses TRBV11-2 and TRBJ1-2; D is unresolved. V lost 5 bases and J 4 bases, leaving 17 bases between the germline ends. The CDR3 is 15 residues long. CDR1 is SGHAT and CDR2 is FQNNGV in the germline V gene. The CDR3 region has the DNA TGTGCCAGCAGCCCAATCGGACTGAAGCCCTATGGCTACACCTTC. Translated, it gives CASSPIGLKPYGYTF.

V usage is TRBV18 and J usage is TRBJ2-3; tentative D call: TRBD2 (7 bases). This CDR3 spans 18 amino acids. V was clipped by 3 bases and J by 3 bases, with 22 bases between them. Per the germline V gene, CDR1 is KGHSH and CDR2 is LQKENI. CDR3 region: CASSPAIRGARGTDTQYF. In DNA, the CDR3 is TGTGCCAGCTCACCCGCGATTCGGGGGGCACGTGGGACAGATACGCAGTATTTT.

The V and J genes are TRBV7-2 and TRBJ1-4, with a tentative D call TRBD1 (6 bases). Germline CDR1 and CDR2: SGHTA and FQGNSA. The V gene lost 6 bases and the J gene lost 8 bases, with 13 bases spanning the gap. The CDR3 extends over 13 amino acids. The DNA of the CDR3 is TGTGCCAGCAGACCTGTGAGGGGGGAAAAACTGTTTTTT. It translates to CASRPVRGEKLFF.

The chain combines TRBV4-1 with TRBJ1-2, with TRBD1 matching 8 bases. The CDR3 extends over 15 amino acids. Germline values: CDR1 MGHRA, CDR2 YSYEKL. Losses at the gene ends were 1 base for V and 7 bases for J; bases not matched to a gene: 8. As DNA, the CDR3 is TGCGCCAGCAGCCAAGTGCAGCAGGGGGCACGTGGCTACACCTTC. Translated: CASSQVQQGARGYTF.

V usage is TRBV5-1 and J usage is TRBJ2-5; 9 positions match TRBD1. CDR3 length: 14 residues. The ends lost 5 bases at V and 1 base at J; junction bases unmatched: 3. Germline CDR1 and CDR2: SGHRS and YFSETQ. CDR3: CASREQGAQETQYF. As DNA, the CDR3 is TGCGCCAGCAGGGAACAGGGGGCCCAAGAGACCCAGTACTTC.

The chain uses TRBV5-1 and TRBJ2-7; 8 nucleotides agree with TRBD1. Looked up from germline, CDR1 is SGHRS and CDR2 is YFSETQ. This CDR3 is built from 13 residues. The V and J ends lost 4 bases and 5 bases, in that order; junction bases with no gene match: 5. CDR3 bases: TGCGCCAGCAGCCCGGACAGGGTGGACGAGCAGTACTTC. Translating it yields CASSPDRVDEQYF. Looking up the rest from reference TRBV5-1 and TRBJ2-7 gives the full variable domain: KAGVTQTPRYLIKTRGQQVTLSCSPISGHRSVSWYQQTPGQGLQFLFEYFSETQRNKGNFPGRFSGRQFSNSRSEMNVSTLELGDSALYLCASSPDRVDEQYFGPGTRLTVT.

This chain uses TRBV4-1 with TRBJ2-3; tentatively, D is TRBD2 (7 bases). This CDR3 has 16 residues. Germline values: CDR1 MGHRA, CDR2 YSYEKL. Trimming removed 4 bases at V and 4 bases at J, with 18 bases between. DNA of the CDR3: TGCGCCAGCAGCCCTAATGGGGGGGGGCCACCAGATACGCAGTATTTT. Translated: CASSPNGGGPPDTQYF.

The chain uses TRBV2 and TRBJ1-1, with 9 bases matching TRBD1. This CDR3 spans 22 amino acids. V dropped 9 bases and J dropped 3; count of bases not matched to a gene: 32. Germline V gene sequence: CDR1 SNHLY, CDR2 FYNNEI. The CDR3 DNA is TGTGCCAGTCAGCATGAGATTTACCGGGACAGGGTTGGGTACGGCGAGGACACTGAAGCTTTCTTT. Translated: CASQHEIYRDRVGYGEDTEAFF.

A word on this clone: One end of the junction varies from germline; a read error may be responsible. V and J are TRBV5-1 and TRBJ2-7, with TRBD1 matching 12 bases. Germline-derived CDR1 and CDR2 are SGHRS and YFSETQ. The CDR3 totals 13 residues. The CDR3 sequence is CASSLRDRGREDF. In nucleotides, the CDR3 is TGCGCCAGCAGCTTGAGGGACAGGGGGCGCGAGGACTTC.

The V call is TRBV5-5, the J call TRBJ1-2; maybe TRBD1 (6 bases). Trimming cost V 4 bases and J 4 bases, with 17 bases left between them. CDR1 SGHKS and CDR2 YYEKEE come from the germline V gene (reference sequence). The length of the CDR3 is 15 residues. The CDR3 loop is CASSTQSRGAYGYTF. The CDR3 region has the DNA TGTGCCAGCAGCACTCAATCGCGGGGGGCCTATGGCTACACCTTC.

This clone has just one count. In DNA form, the CDR3 reads TGTGCCAGCAGCGTAGTCGCGGGGGCAAGCACAGATACGCAGTATTTT. This translates into CASSVVAGASTDTQYF. This chain connects TRBV9 to TRBJ2-3; D is possibly TRBD2 (7 bases). Germline lookup yields CDR1 SGDLS and CDR2 YYNGEE. The CDR3 is 16 amino acids. Trimming left V 0 bases short and J 0 bases short, with 11 bases between. The full variable domain, in which reference TRBV9 and TRBJ2-3 provide the parts outside the CDR3, is DSGVTQTPKHLITATGQRVTLRCSPRSGDLSVYWYQQSLDQGLQFLIQYYNGEERAKGNILERFSAQQFPDLHSELNLSSLELGDSALYFCASSVVAGASTDTQYFGPGTRLTVL.

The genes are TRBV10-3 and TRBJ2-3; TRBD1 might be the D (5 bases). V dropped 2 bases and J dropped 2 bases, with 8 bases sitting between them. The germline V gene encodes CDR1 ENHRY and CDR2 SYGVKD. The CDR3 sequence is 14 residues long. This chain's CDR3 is CAISEGHTTDTQYF. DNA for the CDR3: TGTGCCATCAGTGAGGGACATACCACAGATACGCAGTATTTT.

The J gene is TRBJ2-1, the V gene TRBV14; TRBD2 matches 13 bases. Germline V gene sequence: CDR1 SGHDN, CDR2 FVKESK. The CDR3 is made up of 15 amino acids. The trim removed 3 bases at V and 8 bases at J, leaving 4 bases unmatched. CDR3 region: CASSHGLAGVDEQFF. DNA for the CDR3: TGTGCCAGCAGCCATGGACTAGCGGGGGTCGATGAGCAGTTCTTC.

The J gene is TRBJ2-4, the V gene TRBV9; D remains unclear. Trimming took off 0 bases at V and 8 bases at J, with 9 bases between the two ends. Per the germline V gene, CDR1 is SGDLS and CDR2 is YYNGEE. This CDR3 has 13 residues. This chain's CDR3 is CASSVGNRDIQYF. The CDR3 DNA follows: TGTGCCAGCAGCGTAGGGAATCGGGACATTCAGTACTTC.

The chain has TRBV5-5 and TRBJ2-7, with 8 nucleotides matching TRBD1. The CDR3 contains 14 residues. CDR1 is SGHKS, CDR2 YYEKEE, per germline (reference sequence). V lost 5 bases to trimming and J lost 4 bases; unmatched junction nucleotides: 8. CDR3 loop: CASRKTGAGYEQYF. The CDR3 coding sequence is TGTGCCAGCAGGAAGACAGGGGCCGGGTACGAGCAGTACTTC.

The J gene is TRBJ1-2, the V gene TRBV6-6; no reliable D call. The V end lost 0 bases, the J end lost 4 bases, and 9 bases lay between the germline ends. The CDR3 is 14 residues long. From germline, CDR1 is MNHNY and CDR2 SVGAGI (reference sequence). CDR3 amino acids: CASSYSANSYGYTF. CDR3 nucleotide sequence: TGTGCCAGCAGTTACTCGGCTAACAGCTATGGCTACACCTTC.

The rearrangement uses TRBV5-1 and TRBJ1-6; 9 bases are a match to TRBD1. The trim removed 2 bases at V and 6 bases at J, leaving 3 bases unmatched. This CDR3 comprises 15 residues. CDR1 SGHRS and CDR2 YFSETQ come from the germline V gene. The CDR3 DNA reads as TGCGCCAGCAGCTTACAGGGGGCGGGTAATTCACCCCTCCACTTT. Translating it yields CASSLQGAGNSPLHF.